This T cell receptor (beta chain) was captured by sequencing in a study of CDR3 diversity in severe acne. Trimming took off 7 bases at V and 0 bases at J, with 22 bases between the two ends. This CDR3 region has 18 residues. Looked up from germline, CDR1 is MNHEY and CDR2 is SVGAGI. TCRdb analysed the PCR reads with MiXCR anew, one entry per CDR3 protein. The table shows approximately 77,000 distinct CDR3 sequences, with under 55% occurring only once. This clonotype has ten or more counts. A read error may be the cause here, since a much bigger clone is one base away. This receptor was identified in a male donor with severe acne vulgaris. V and J are TRBV6-5 and TRBJ2-1, with a possible D match to TRBD2 (6 bases). The sample consisted of blood. The CDR3 sequence: CASIGRDSRGSSYNEQFF. In DNA, the CDR3 is TGTGCCAGCATCGGCCGGGACTCCCGAGGGAGCTCCTACAATGAGCAGTTCTTC.